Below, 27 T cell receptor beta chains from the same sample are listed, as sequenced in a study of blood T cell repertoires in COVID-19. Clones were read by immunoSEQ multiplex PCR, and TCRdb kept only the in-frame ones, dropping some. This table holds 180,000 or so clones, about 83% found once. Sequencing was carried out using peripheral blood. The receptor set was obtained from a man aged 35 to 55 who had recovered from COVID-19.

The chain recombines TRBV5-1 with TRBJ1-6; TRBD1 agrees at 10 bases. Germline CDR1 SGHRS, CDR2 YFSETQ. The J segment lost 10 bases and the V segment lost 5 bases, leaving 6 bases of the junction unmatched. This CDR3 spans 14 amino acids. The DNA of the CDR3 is TGCGCCAGCAGTCGACAGGGGGCTGACTCACCCCTCCACTTT. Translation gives CASSRQGADSPLHF. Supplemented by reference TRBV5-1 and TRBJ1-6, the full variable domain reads KAGVTQTPRYLIKTRGQQVTLSCSPISGHRSVSWYQQTPGQGLQFLFEYFSETQRNKGNFPGRFSGRQFSNSRSEMNVSTLELGDSALYLCASSRQGADSPLHFGNGTRLTVT.

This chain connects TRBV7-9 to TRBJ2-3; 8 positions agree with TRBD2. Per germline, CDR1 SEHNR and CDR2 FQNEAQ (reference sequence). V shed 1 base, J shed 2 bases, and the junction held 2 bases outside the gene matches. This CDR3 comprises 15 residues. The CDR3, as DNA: TGTGCCAGCAGCTTAGGGACTAGCCCCACAGATACGCAGTATTTT. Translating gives CASSLGTSPTDTQYF.

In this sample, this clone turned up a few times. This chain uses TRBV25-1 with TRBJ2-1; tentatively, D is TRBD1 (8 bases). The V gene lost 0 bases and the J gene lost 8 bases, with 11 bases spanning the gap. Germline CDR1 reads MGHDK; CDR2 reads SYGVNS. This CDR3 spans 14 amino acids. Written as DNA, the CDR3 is TGTGCCAGCAGTGAATATACAGGGGGGGATGAGCAGTTCTTC. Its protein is CASSEYTGGDEQFF.

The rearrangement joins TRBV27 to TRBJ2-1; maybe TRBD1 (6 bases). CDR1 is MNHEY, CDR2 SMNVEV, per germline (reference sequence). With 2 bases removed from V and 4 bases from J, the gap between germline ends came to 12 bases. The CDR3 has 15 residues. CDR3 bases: TGTGCCAGCAGTTTACCCGGGACACCTTACAATGAGCAGTTCTTC. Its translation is CASSLPGTPYNEQFF.

CDR3 sequence: CAISEGLAGTDTQYF. As DNA, the CDR3 is TGTGCCATCAGTGAGGGACTAGCGGGAACAGATACGCAGTATTTT. The rearrangement links TRBV10-3 to TRBJ2-3, with 12 positions matching TRBD2. Germline V lookup: CDR1 ENHRY, CDR2 SYGVKD. This CDR3 is built from 15 residues. V dropped 2 bases and J dropped 3; count of bases not matched to a gene: 0.

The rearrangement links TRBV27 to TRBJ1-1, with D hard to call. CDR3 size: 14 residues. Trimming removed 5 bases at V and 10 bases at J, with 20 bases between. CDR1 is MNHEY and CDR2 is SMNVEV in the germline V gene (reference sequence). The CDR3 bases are TGTGCCAGCAGTCCTGAGGGCAGTGGGTTTCGAGCTTTCTTT. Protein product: CASSPEGSGFRAFF.

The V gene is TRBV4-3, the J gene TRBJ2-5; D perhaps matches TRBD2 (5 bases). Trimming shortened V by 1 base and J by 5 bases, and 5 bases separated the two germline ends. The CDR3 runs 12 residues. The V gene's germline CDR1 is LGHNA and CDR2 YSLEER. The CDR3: CASSQGRETQYF. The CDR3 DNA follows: TGCGCCAGCAGCCAAGGGAGGGAGACCCAGTACTTC.

DNA for the CDR3: TGCAGCGTTGAGGGCCAAAGCACTGAAGCTTTCTTT. Protein product: CSVEGQSTEAFF. The J gene is TRBJ1-1, the V gene TRBV29-1; D is uncertain. The germline gives CDR1 SQVTM, CDR2 ANQGSEA. The CDR3 consists of 12 residues. Trimming left V 3 bases short and J 4 bases short, with 9 bases between.

The CDR3 coding sequence is TGTGCCAGCCAAGGGACAGTCGGGCAGCCCCAGCATTTT. Its translation: CASQGTVGQPQHF. The V call is TRBV11-2, the J call TRBJ1-5, with TRBD1 matching 7 bases. The trim removed 8 bases at V and 7 bases at J, leaving 8 bases unmatched. CDR1 is SGHAT, CDR2 FQNNGV, per germline. This CDR3 has 13 residues.

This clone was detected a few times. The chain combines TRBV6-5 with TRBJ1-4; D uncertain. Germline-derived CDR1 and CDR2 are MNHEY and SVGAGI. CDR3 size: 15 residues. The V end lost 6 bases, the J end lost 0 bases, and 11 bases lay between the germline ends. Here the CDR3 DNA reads TGTGCCAGCAGGGCCTTGGTTACAACTAATGAAAAACTGTTTTTT. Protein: CASRALVTTNEKLFF.

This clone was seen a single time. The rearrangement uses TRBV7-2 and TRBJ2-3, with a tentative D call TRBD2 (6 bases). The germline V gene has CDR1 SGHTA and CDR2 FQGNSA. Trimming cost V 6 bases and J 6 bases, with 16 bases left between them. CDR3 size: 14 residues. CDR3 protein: CASSLAFPADTQYF. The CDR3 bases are TGTGCCAGCAGTCTAGCGTTCCCGGCTGATACGCAGTATTTT.

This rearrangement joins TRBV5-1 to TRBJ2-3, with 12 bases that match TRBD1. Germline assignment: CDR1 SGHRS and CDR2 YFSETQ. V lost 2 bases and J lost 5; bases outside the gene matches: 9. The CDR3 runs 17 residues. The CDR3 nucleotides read TGCGCCAGCAGCTTTGACAACCGGGACAGGGGGCGAGATACGCAGTATTTT. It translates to CASSFDNRDRGRDTQYF.

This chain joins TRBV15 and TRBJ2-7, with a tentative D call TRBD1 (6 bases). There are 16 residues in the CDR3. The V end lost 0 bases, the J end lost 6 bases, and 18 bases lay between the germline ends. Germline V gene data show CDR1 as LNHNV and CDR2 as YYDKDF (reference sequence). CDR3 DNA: TGTGCCACCAGCAGAGATGGCCTGACAGGAGGTTCCGAGCAGTACTTC. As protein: CATSRDGLTGGSEQYF.

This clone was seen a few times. The CDR3 DNA reads as TGTGCCAGCAGCAAGGAACACAGGGTGTTGAATTCACCCCTCCACTTT. It is translated as CASSKEHRVLNSPLHF. V is TRBV21-1 and J is TRBJ1-6; the D call TRBD1 from the table was never checked on the DNA. TRBV21-1 is a known pseudogene. This CDR3 has 16 residues.

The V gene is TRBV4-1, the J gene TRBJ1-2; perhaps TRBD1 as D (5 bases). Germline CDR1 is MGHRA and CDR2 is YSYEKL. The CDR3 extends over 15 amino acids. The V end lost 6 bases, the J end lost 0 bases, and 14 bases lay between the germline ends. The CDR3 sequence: CASRGLTDANYGYTF. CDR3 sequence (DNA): TGCGCCAGCAGGGGCTTGACAGACGCTAACTATGGCTACACCTTC.

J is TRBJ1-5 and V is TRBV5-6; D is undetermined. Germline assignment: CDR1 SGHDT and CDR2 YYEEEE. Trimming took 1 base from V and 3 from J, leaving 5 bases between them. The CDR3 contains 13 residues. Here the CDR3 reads CASSLQSNQPQHF. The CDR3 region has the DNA TGTGCCAGCAGCTTGCAGTCCAATCAGCCCCAGCATTTT.

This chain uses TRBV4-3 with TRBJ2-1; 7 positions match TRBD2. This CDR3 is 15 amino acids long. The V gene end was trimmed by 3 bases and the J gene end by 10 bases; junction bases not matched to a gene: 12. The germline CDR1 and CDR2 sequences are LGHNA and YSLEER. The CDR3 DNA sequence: TGCGCCAGCAGCCATACCGACCGGGACTACAGCGAGCAGTTCTTC. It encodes CASSHTDRDYSEQFF.

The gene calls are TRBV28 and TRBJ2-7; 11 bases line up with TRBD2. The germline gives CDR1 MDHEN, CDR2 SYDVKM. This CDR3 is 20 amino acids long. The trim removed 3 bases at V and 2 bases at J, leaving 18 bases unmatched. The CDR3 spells CASSFGRQGVLAGGPYEQYF. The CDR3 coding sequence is TGTGCCAGCAGTTTCGGCCGACAGGGGGTATTAGCGGGAGGGCCCTACGAGCAGTACTTC. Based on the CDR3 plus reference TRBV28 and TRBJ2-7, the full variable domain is DVKVTQSSRYLVKRTGEKVFLECVQDMDHENMFWYRQDPGLGLRLIYFSYDVKMKEKGDIPEGYSVSREKKERFSLILESASTNQTSMYLCASSFGRQGVLAGGPYEQYFGPGTRLTVT.

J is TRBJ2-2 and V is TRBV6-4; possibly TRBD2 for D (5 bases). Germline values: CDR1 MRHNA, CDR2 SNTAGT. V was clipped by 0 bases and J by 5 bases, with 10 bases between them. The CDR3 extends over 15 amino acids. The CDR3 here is CASSDSAEVTGELFF. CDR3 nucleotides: TGTGCCAGCAGTGACTCAGCGGAGGTTACCGGGGAGCTGTTTTTT.

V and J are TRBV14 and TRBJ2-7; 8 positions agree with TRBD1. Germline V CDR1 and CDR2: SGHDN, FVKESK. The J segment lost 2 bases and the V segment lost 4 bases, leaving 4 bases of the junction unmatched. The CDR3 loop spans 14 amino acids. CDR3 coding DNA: TGTGCCAGCAGCCGCCACAGGGGGACCTACGAGCAGTACTTC. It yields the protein CASSRHRGTYEQYF. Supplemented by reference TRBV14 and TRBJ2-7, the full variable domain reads EAGVTQFPSHSVIEKGQTVTLRCDPISGHDNLYWYRRVMGKEIKFLLHFVKESKQDESGMPNNRFLAERTGGTYSTLKVQPAELEDSGVYFCASSRHRGTYEQYFGPGTRLTVT.

The CDR3 sequence is CASARTGTNEKLFF. As DNA, the CDR3 is TGTGCCAGCGCCCGGACAGGGACTAATGAAAAACTGTTTTTT. V and J are TRBV7-9 and TRBJ1-4, with 8 nucleotides matching TRBD1. CDR3 length: 14 amino acids. Germline V gene sequence: CDR1 SEHNR, CDR2 FQNEAQ (reference sequence). Trimming removed 8 bases from V and 2 bases from J; junction bases left unmatched: 4.

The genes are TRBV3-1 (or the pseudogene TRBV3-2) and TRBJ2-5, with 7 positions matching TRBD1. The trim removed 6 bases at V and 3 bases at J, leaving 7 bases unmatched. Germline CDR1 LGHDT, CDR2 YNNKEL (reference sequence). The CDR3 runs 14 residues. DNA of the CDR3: TGTGCCAGCAGACAGGGGAAGGGGGAAGAGACCCAGTACTTC. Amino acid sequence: CASRQGKGEETQYF.

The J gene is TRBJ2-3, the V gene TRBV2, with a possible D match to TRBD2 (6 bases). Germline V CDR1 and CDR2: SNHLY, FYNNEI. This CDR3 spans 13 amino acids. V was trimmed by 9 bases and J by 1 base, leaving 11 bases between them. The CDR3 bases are TGTGCCAGATGGGAGGCTCGCACAGATACGCAGTATTTT. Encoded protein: CARWEARTDTQYF.

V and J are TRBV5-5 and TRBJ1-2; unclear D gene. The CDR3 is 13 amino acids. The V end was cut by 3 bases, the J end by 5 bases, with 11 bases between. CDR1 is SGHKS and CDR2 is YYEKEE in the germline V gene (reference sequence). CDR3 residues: CASSYRGWYGYTF. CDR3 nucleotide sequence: TGTGCCAGCAGCTACCGGGGATGGTATGGCTACACCTTC.

CDR3 nucleotide sequence: TGCGCCAGCAGCCAAGAACCAGGGTCTGCTGAAGCTTTCTTT. Translating it yields CASSQEPGSAEAFF. The V gene is TRBV4-3, the J gene TRBJ1-1; perhaps TRBD1 as D (5 bases). This CDR3 comprises 14 residues. The germline V gene has CDR1 LGHNA and CDR2 YSLEER. Trimming removed 0 bases from V and 6 bases from J, with 11 bases in between.

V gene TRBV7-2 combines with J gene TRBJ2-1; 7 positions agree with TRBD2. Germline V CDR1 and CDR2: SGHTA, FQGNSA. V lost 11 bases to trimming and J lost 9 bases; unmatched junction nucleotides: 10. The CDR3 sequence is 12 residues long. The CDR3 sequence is CAQQRGEGEQFF. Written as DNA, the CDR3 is TGTGCCCAGCAACGGGGGGAGGGTGAGCAGTTCTTC.

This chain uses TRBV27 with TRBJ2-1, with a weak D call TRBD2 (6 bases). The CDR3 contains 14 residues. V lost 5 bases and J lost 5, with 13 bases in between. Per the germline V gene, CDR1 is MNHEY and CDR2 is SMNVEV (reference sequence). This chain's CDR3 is CASSTGTYHNEQFF. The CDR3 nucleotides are TGTGCCAGCAGTACCGGGACTTACCACAATGAGCAGTTCTTC.